This T cell receptor (beta chain) was profiled in a study of blood T cell repertoires in COVID-19. Study summary: Acute and convalescent COVID-19 specimens originated in the United States, Italy and Spain.

Authors' data handling: From reference gene primer amplification, estimates of nucleated cell counts were derived. The data were produced by immunoSEQ multiplex PCR, yet TCRdb's version contains in-frame clones alone and is incomplete. The DNA was the basis for D and trimming; V, J and clone size are from that table. The sample shows 150,000 to 200,000 clones, approximately 80% of them seen only once. The CDR3 is 14 residues long. V lost 6 bases, J lost 7 bases, and 5 bases stayed unmatched. The germline CDR1 and CDR2 sequences are KGHDR and SFDVKD. The origin of this receptor is a woman aged 40 to 50 with COVID-19, enrolled during active disease. The chain carries TRBV24-1 and TRBJ2-1, with 10 bases fitting TRBD2. Sequencing was performed on peripheral blood. This CDR3 reads CATSRTSGANEQFF. The DNA of the CDR3 is TGTGCCACCAGTAGGACTAGCGGAGCTAATGAGCAGTTCTTC.